This T cell receptor beta chain was found in a study of HIV-infected patients and healthy controls. Findings and caveats of the study: HIV-infected patients shared fewer CDR3 sequences between individuals than healthy controls.

cDNA was made from 500 ng RNA using alpha and beta constant primers. Each of the alpha and beta chains got its own library through chain-specific third strand synthesis with indices. A 5' RACE adapter with a random hexamer and the SP2 primer site was joined to cDNA. In TCRdb, the 5' RACE reads were re-called with MiXCR into one record per CDR3 protein. The sample holds about 7,000 distinct CDR3 sequences; 7% to 10% are singletons and the top ten take 20% to 25%. Turning to this clonotype: Its target is not known.

CDR1 is DFQATT and CDR2 is SNEGSKA in the germline V gene (reference sequence). There are 17 residues in the CDR3. With 0 bases clipped from V and 1 base from J, the junction kept 9 bases outside the gene matches. Follow-up blood was drawn about 14 weeks, roughly three months, after antiretroviral therapy began. All unsorted peripheral T cells were captured because whole blood was used without fractionation. J is TRBJ1-1 and V is TRBV20-1; 9 bases line up with TRBD1. The starting material was blood, obtained during antiretroviral therapy. This TCR was sampled from an adult with HIV infection. The CDR3, as DNA: TGCAGTGCTAGAGAACAGGGGGCTGCCCGTTCGAACACTGAAGCTTTCTTT. This translates into CSAREQGAARSNTEAFF.